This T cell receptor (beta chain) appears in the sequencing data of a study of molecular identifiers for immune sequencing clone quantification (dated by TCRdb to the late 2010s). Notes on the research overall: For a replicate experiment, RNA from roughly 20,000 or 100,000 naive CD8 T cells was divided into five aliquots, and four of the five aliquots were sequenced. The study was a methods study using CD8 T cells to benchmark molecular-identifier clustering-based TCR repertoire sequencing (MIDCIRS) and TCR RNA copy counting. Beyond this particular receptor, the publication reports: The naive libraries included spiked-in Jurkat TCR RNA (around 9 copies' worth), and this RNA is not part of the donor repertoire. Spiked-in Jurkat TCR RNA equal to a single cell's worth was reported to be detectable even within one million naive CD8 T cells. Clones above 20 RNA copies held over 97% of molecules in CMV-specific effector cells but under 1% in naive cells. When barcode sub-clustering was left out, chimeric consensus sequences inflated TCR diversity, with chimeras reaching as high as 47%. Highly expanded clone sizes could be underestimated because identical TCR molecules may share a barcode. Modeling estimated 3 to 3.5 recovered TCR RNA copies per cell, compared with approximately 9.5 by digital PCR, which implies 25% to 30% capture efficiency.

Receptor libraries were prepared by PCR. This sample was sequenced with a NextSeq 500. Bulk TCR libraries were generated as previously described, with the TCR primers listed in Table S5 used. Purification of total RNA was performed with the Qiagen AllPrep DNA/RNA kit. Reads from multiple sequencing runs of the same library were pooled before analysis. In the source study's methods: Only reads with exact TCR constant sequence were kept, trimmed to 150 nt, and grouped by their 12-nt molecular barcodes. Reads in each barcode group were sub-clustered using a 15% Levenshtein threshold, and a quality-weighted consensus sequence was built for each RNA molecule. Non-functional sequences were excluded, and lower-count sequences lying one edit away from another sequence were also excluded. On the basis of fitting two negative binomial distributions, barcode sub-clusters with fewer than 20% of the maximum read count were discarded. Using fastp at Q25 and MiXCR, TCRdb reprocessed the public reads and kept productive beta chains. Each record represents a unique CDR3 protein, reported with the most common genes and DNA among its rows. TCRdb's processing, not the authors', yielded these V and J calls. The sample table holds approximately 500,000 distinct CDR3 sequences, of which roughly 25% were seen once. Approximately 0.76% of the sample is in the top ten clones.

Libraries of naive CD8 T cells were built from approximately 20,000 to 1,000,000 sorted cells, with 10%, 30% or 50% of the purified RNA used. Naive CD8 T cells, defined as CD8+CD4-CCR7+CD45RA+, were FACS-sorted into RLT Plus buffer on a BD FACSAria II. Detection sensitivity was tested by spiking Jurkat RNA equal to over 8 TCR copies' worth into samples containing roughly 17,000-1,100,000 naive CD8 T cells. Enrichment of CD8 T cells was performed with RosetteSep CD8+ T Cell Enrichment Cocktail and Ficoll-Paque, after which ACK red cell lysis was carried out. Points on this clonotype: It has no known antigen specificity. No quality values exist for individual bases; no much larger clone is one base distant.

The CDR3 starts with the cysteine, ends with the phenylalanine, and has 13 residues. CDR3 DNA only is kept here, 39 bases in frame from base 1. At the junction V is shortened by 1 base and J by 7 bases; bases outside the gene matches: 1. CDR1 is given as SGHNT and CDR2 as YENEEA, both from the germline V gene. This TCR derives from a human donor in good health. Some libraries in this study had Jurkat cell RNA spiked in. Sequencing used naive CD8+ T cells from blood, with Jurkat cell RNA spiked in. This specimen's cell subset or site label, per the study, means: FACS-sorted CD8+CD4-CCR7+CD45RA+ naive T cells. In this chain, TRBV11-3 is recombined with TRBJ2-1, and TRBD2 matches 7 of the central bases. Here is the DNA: TGTGCCAGCAGCTTAGGCGGGAGTAATGAGCAGTTCTTC. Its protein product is CASSLGGSNEQFF.